This T cell receptor (beta chain) stems from a study of T cells after yellow fever vaccination (dated 2019 in TCRdb). Regarding the research as a whole: Libraries from fractions with low cell numbers were prepared with the SMART-Seq v4 Ultra Low Input RNA kit. Bulk TCR alpha and beta repertoires were sequenced longitudinally to track T-cell clones before and after primary and booster YFV17D yellow fever vaccination. Two healthy male donors made up the cohort, one aged 18 to 29 years and the other aged 30 to 40 years. Bulk PBMC replicates and cell subsets were isolated from blood drawn at multiple timepoints before and after both primary and secondary immunization. The research as a whole found: Computational filtering was needed because FACS-sorted repertoires could contain abundant contaminating clonotypes from the bulk population. Because the study included only a couple of donors, the extent to which the findings can be generalized is limited. After the booster, most of the clones that had expanded following primary vaccination were detected again (almost 98% of CD4 and 80% to 90% of CD8), which suggests that memory was broadly maintained. The secondary T-cell response was weaker than the primary response but faster, peaking on day 5 instead of day 15. A small fraction of clonotypes appeared in both the CD4 and CD8 compartments, likely as a result of convergent recombination.

The sample was run on an Illumina NovaSeq 6000. Synthesis of TCR cDNA relied on 5'RACE template switching, a step that introduced a universal primer site along with unique molecular identifiers. Priming for cDNA synthesis came from both the TCR alpha and TCR beta constant segments. Libraries were amplified in two PCR steps, with sample barcodes and sequencing adapters added in the second step. Sequencing of libraries was performed on Illumina HiSeq 2500 (2x100 bp) or NovaSeq (2x150 bp). In the original analysis: MIGEC handled demultiplexing of reads and collapsing into UMI consensus sequences, while MiXCR performed V(D)J alignment. Vaccine-responding clonotypes were identified with edgeR using replicate PBMC samples, with FDR below 0.01 and a log2 fold change above 5 up to day 15 being required. Bulk clonotypes were assigned CD4 or CD8 identity according to which sequenced CD4 or CD8 repertoire held them at higher abundance. The public reads were quality trimmed at Q25 with fastp and then assembled into clones with MiXCR by TCRdb, keeping productive beta chains. Each entry merges the rows of one CDR3 protein and shows their most common DNA and genes. For this entry, the V and J calls and clone size follow TCRdb and not the study's own pipeline. Present in this sample are about 340,000 distinct CDR3 sequences, under 15% of which were seen just once. The top ten constitute 2.5% to 4% of the sample.

What the treatment or condition label conveys for this sample: live attenuated yellow fever vaccine strain. PBMCs were isolated from peripheral blood using a standard Ficoll-Paque protocol. Dynabeads CD4 and CD8 positive selection kits were used to isolate CD4 and CD8 T-cell fractions. RNA was extracted with TriZol from bulk PBMCs, CD4 and CD8 fractions, and dextramer-positive and dextramer-negative fractions. Comment on this clonotype: The clone's antigen remains unknown. No base quality values were provided; no much bigger clone lies one nucleotide off.

V loses 5 bases of germline sequence and J loses 4 bases, and the interval between the two ends is 11 bases. Counted from cysteine to phenylalanine, this CDR3 has 13 amino acids. This entry keeps only the CDR3 DNA: 39 bases, framed from base 1. Looking up the germline V gene yields CDR1 SGHTA and CDR2 FQGNSA. In this chain, TRBV7-2 is recombined with TRBJ1-1; tentative D gene TRBD1, with 5 bases matching. The receptor was isolated from a man younger than 30 who received the YFV17D yellow fever vaccine. Sequenced here: CD4+ T cells sorted from PBMCs, sampled 15 days after the yellow fever booster vaccination. The DNA is TGTGCCAGCAGCCTATACGGGACCACTGAAGCTTTCTTT. This gives the protein CASSLYGTTEAFF. Reference TRBV7-2 and TRBJ1-1 genes cover what lies past the CDR3, so the full variable domain is GAGVSQSPSNKVTEKGKDVELRCDPISGHTALYWYRQSLGQGLEFLIYFQGNSAPDKSGLPSDRFSAERTGGSVSTLTIQRTQQEDSAVYLCASSLYGTTEAFFGQGTRLTVV.